This TCR beta chain was profiled in a study of blood T cell repertoires in COVID-19. On the study more broadly: The origin of the acute and convalescent COVID-19 samples was the United States, Italy and Spain.

Recruits, aged roughly 18 to 90 years, lived in 24 US areas. Self-reported history from a screening survey and questionnaire set each donor's cohort. CDR3 length: 17 amino acids. Trimming removed 1 base from V and 0 bases from J, with 12 bases in between. The germline gives CDR1 LGHNA, CDR2 YSLEER. Here immunoSEQ multiplex PCR was the method, and the copy in TCRdb shows in-frame clones only, minus some. The sample shows 200,000 to 300,000 clones, about 87% of them seen only once. V usage is TRBV4-3 and J usage is TRBJ2-2; a weak D match, TRBD2 (5 bases). This receptor was obtained from a middle-aged woman with acute COVID-19. Material for sequencing was PBMCs or T cells enriched from blood (not recorded which). CDR3: CASSQAPQRPNTGELFF. CDR3 nucleotides: TGCGCCAGCAGCCAAGCCCCCCAGCGGCCGAACACCGGGGAGCTGTTTTTT.